This T cell receptor beta chain was identified in a study of cytotoxic CD8 clonotypes in ibrutinib-treated CLL. Study-level background: Across the patients, approximately 12 were relapsed/refractory, over 14 treatment-naive and under 18 IGHV unmutated.

The germline V gene has CDR1 SEHNR and CDR2 FQNEAQ (reference sequence). CDR3 length: 14 residues. The V gene lost 2 bases and the J gene lost 6 bases, with 12 bases spanning the gap. Extraction of 1.5 to 2.5 micrograms of genomic DNA from cryopreserved PBMCs supplied material for TCR beta libraries. With respect to this clone: The antigen remains unidentified.

Method: immunoSEQ multiplex PCR; TCRdb's copy keeps in-frame clones and lacks some. The repertoire has fewer than 25,000 clones, roughly four fifths of them found once; the top ten carry around 7.7%. Overall study findings and caveats: Public clonotypes, rarely seen, contracted or held steady on treatment.

The receptor was derived from a human donor with chronic lymphocytic leukemia. This sample comprised PBMCs, obtained before ibrutinib treatment. This chain links TRBV7-9 with TRBJ2-3; D perhaps matches TRBD2 (7 bases). CDR3 protein: CASSLRGGGDTQYF. The DNA for the CDR3 is TGTGCCAGCAGCTTAAGGGGGGGCGGCGATACGCAGTATTTT.